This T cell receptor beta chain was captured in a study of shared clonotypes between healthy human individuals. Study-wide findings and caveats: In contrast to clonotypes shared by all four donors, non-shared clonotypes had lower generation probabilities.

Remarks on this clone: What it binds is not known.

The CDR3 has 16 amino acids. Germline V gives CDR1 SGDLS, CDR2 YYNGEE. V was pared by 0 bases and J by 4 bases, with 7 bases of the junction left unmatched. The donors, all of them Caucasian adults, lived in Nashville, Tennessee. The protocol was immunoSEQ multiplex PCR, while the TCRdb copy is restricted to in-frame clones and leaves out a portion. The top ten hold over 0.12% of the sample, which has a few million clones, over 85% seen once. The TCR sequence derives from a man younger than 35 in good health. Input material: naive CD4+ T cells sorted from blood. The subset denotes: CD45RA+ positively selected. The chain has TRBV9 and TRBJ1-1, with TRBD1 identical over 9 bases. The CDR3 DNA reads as TGTGCCAGCAGCGTAGTGGGACAGGGTACACCCACTGAAGCTTTCTTT. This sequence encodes CASSVVGQGTPTEAFF.